These 27 T cell receptor beta chains originate from one sample sequenced in a study of cytomegalovirus exposure and HLA in healthy donors. Primers for the PCR totalled 60 Vbeta and 13 Jbeta. Assay used: immunoSEQ multiplex PCR; TCRdb lists only in-frame clones, some missing. The sample carries fewer than 200,000 clones, 75% to 80% recorded once. The source material was PBMCs. The receptor set was obtained from a woman aged 40 to 50 in good health and CMV-seropositive.

This chain joins TRBV29-1 and TRBJ2-5, with a weak D call TRBD2 (5 bases). This CDR3 has 13 residues. Germline V gene sequence: CDR1 SQVTM, CDR2 ANQGSEA. Trimming left V 7 bases short and J 11 bases short, with 23 bases between. For the CDR3, the DNA is TGCAGCGCAAGTCGGAGCCCCGTGGGAGAGCAGTACTTC. Translated: CSASRSPVGEQYF.

The chain recombines TRBV5-1 with TRBJ1-1, with D possibly matching TRBD1 (6 bases). Trimming left V 4 bases short and J 6 bases short, with 13 bases between. CDR1 and CDR2 from the germline V gene are SGHRS and YFSETQ. There are 13 residues in the CDR3. The CDR3 region has the DNA TGCGCCAGCAGCGCTGACAGGTTGGCTGAAGCTTTCTTT. This gives the protein CASSADRLAEAFF.

The chain carries TRBV29-1 and TRBJ2-1; maybe TRBD2 (8 bases). V lost 3 bases, J lost 7 bases, and 19 bases lay in between. The CDR3 sequence is 15 residues long. Per germline, CDR1 SQVTM and CDR2 ANQGSEA. The CDR3 DNA reads as TGCAGCGTTGAGTCAGGGGGGACTAGGTATAATGAGCAGTTCTTC. Protein product: CSVESGGTRYNEQFF.

This CDR3 reads CASSFTAGWETQYF. DNA for the CDR3: TGTGCCAGCAGCTTTACAGCGGGTTGGGAGACCCAGTACTTC. The chain uses TRBV7-2 and TRBJ2-5; a possible D gene is TRBD2 (6 bases). The V gene's germline CDR1 is SGHTA and CDR2 FQGNSA. V shed 3 bases and J shed 5 bases, with 13 bases lying between them. CDR3 length: 14 amino acids.

The CDR3 DNA is TGTGCCAGCAGCTTCAGCAGGGGGCCTAGGTACGAGCAGTACTTC. The encoded protein is CASSFSRGPRYEQYF. The chain has TRBV5-6 and TRBJ2-7; 8 bases map to TRBD1. Trimming took 2 bases from V and 4 from J; bases not matched to a gene: 8. Germline assignment: CDR1 SGHDT and CDR2 YYEEEE. The CDR3 loop spans 15 amino acids.

This chain joins TRBV7-2 and TRBJ2-1, with 10 nucleotides matching TRBD1. The V and J ends lost 6 bases and 6 bases, in that order; junction bases with no gene match: 5. The germline V gene encodes CDR1 SGHTA and CDR2 FQGNSA. CDR3 length: 14 amino acids. CDR3 DNA: TGTGCCAGCAGTCAACGGACAGGGGGCAATGAGCAGTTCTTC. This gives the protein CASSQRTGGNEQFF.

V and J are TRBV6-5 and TRBJ2-7; D is perhaps TRBD1 (6 bases). This CDR3 spans 14 amino acids. Trimming shortened V by 6 bases and J by 5 bases, and 17 bases separated the two germline ends. The germline V gene encodes CDR1 MNHEY and CDR2 SVGAGI. CDR3 in amino acids: CASRSRGGLDEQYF. The CDR3 nucleotides are TGTGCCAGCAGATCCCGTGGGGGCCTCGACGAGCAGTACTTC.

The chain is built from TRBV7-2 and TRBJ2-7; TRBD2 aligns across 7 bases. V lost 2 bases and J lost 3; bases outside the gene matches: 13. The CDR3 runs 17 residues. Per germline, CDR1 SGHTA and CDR2 FQGNSA. This CDR3 reads CASSLRWDGGGGYEQYF. CDR3 DNA: TGTGCCAGCAGCTTAAGGTGGGATGGGGGGGGAGGCTACGAGCAGTACTTC. Combining the CDR3 with reference TRBV7-2 and TRBJ2-7 gives the whole variable domain GAGVSQSPSNKVTEKGKDVELRCDPISGHTALYWYRQSLGQGLEFLIYFQGNSAPDKSGLPSDRFSAERTGGSVSTLTIQRTQQEDSAVYLCASSLRWDGGGGYEQYFGPGTRLTVT.

The chain couples TRBV27 to TRBJ2-2; 15 bases are shared with TRBD2. The ends lost 5 bases at V and 4 bases at J; junction bases unmatched: 8. The germline V gene encodes CDR1 MNHEY and CDR2 SMNVEV (reference sequence). The length of the CDR3 is 18 residues. The CDR3 DNA reads TGTGCCAGCAGTCTCCCGGGACTAGCGGGGGGAAGCACCGGGGAGCTGTTTTTT. Translating gives CASSLPGLAGGSTGELFF.

The gene calls are TRBV27 and TRBJ2-7, with 13 bases matching TRBD2. Per the germline V gene, CDR1 is MNHEY and CDR2 is SMNVEV (reference sequence). Losses at the gene ends were 5 bases for V and 3 bases for J; bases not matched to a gene: 4. This CDR3 has 15 amino acids. CDR3 residues: CASSPRTSGGYEQYF. CDR3 nucleotides: TGTGCCAGCAGTCCCAGGACTAGCGGGGGCTACGAGCAGTACTTC.

The J gene is TRBJ2-7, the V gene TRBV7-9; TRBD2 agrees at 7 bases. After removal of 3 bases from V and 0 bases from J, the junction contained 8 bases not matched to a gene. The CDR3 is made up of 16 amino acids. The germline CDR1 and CDR2 sequences are SEHNR and FQNEAQ (reference sequence). CDR3 residues: CASSFTSGAASYEQYF. The CDR3 DNA reads as TGTGCCAGCAGCTTCACCAGCGGGGCAGCCTCCTACGAGCAGTACTTC.

This clone appeared a few times. DNA for the CDR3: TGTGCCAGTAGTCCGCGGGACGGTAGGAATGAAAAACTGTTTTTT. The encoded protein is CASSPRDGRNEKLFF. The chain carries TRBV19 and TRBJ1-4; TRBD1 might be the D (5 bases). V shed 5 bases and J shed 5 bases, with 15 bases lying between them. This CDR3 contains 15 residues. Looked up from germline, CDR1 is LNHDA and CDR2 is SQIVND (reference sequence). The whole variable domain, remainder taken from reference TRBV19 and TRBJ1-4, is DGGITQSPKYLFRKEGQNVTLSCEQNLNHDAMYWYRQDPGQGLRLIYYSQIVNDFQKGDIAEGYSVSREKKESFPLTVTSAQKNPTAFYLCASSPRDGRNEKLFFGSGTQLSVL.

V and J are TRBV5-6 and TRBJ2-1, with TRBD2 matching over 13 bases. The germline V gene encodes CDR1 SGHDT and CDR2 YYEEEE. The CDR3 extends over 16 amino acids. After removal of 0 bases from V and 8 bases from J, the junction contained 5 bases not matched to a gene. The CDR3, as DNA: TGTGCCAGCAGCTTGGAGACTAGCGGGAGGTGGGATGAGCAGTTCTTC. This encodes CASSLETSGRWDEQFF.

V gene TRBV14 combines with J gene TRBJ2-2, with a weak D call TRBD2 (5 bases). V gave up 4 bases and J gave up 6 bases, with 15 bases separating them. This CDR3 has 15 amino acids. CDR1 and CDR2 from the germline V gene are SGHDN and FVKESK. The CDR3 nucleotides read TGTGCCAGCAGCCGAAGAGGGATAGGCGCCGGGGAGCTGTTTTTT. Residues: CASSRRGIGAGELFF.

The chain combines TRBV5-6 with TRBJ1-4, with 12 nucleotides matching TRBD1. This CDR3 spans 19 amino acids. CDR1 and CDR2 (germline): SGHDT, YYEEEE. The trim removed 4 bases at V and 0 bases at J, leaving 10 bases unmatched. The CDR3 coding sequence is TGTGCCAGCAGCGGGGAACCGGGACAGGGGGCCTCAACTAATGAAAAACTGTTTTTT. Its protein product is CASSGEPGQGASTNEKLFF. The full variable domain, in which reference TRBV5-6 and TRBJ1-4 provide the parts outside the CDR3, is DAGVTQSPTHLIKTRGQQVTLRCSPKSGHDTVSWYQQALGQGPQFIFQYYEEEERQRGNFPDRFSGHQFPNYSSELNVNALLLGDSALYLCASSGEPGQGASTNEKLFFGSGTQLSVL.

This clone was seen more than once but under ten times. The gene calls are TRBV4-2 and TRBJ1-1; D is perhaps TRBD1 (5 bases). Germline V gene data show CDR1 as LGHNA and CDR2 as YNFKEQ. V was clipped by 0 bases and J by 4 bases, with 15 bases between them. This CDR3 has 16 amino acids. The CDR3 DNA reads TGTGCCAGCAGCCAAGATCATCAGAGACAGACCACTGAAGCTTTCTTT. Translated, it gives CASSQDHQRQTTEAFF.

The chain uses TRBV5-1 and TRBJ2-1; TRBD2 agrees at 9 bases. Germline CDR1 and CDR2: SGHRS and YFSETQ. This CDR3 contains 16 residues. Losses at the gene ends were 3 bases for V and 5 bases for J; bases not matched to a gene: 9. Written as DNA, the CDR3 is TGCGCCAGCAGCTGGGTAGCGGGGGCCTCTAACAATGAGCAGTTCTTC. As protein: CASSWVAGASNNEQFF.

The chain carries TRBV2 and TRBJ1-1, with D hard to call. From germline, CDR1 is SNHLY and CDR2 FYNNEI. This CDR3 comprises 12 residues. The ends were cut back, 4 bases at V and 4 bases at J, with 7 bases in the middle. CDR3 sequence reads: CASSVGTTEAFF. CDR3 nucleotides: TGTGCCAGCAGTGTTGGCACCACTGAAGCTTTCTTT.

The CDR3 coding sequence is TGTGCCAGCAGCTTATGGAGGGGGCTCAAAGATGGCTACACCTTC. Its protein is CASSLWRGLKDGYTF. The chain recombines TRBV7-2 with TRBJ1-2; 7 nucleotides agree with TRBD1. V dropped 2 bases and J dropped 6; count of bases not matched to a gene: 9. The CDR3 consists of 15 residues. Germline loops: CDR1 SGHTA, CDR2 FQGNSA.

The rearrangement joins TRBV19 to TRBJ2-7; tentatively, D is TRBD1 (5 bases). CDR3 size: 14 residues. Trimming cost V 3 bases and J 0 bases, with 9 bases left between them. CDR1 LNHDA and CDR2 SQIVND come from the germline V gene (reference sequence). The CDR3 reads CASSMGPFSYEQYF. As DNA, the CDR3 is TGTGCCAGTAGTATGGGGCCTTTCTCCTACGAGCAGTACTTC.

This clone was picked up a small number of times. The chain carries TRBV7-9 and TRBJ1-1; 8 bases match TRBD1. Germline trimming cut 5 bases from V and 4 bases from J; bases unmatched to any gene: 6. The CDR3 is made up of 14 amino acids. CDR1 is SEHNR and CDR2 is FQNEAQ in the germline V gene (reference sequence). The CDR3 DNA follows: TGTGCCAGCAGCCAAAAACAGGGGGGCACTGAAGCTTTCTTT. The encoded protein is CASSQKQGGTEAFF.

The V call is TRBV5-8, the J call TRBJ2-1, with D hard to call. The ends were cut back, 0 bases at V and 8 bases at J, with 18 bases in the middle. The CDR3 runs 16 residues. The V gene's germline CDR1 is SGHTS and CDR2 YDEGEE. Written as DNA, the CDR3 is TGTGCCAGCAGCTTGGGGGCCCCTGATCTAATCGATGAGCAGTTCTTC. Its protein is CASSLGAPDLIDEQFF.

The rearrangement uses TRBV7-2 and TRBJ2-1; D is unresolved. From germline, CDR1 is SGHTA and CDR2 FQGNSA. CDR3 length equals 12 residues. V was shortened by 5 bases and J by 9 bases, with 11 bases between the two germline ends. This CDR3 reads CASSPTTVEQFF. The CDR3 DNA is TGTGCCAGCAGCCCAACTACGGTTGAGCAGTTCTTC.

The V call is TRBV20-1, the J call TRBJ1-2; possibly TRBD1 for D (5 bases). The CDR3 sequence is 11 residues long. Trimming shortened V by 6 bases and J by 8 bases, and 13 bases separated the two germline ends. Germline V CDR1 and CDR2: DFQATT, SNEGSKA (reference sequence). The CDR3 nucleotides are TGCAGTGCCCGATGGGGGGTCGGCTACACCTTC. The encoded protein is CSARWGVGYTF.

The chain has TRBV13 and TRBJ2-1, with D possibly matching TRBD1 (5 bases). Germline CDR1 and CDR2: PRHDT and FYEKMQ (reference sequence). V lost 0 bases and J lost 8, with 8 bases in between. CDR3 length equals 13 residues. This CDR3 is CASSLGRGDEQFF. The CDR3 bases are TGTGCCAGCAGCTTAGGTAGGGGCGATGAGCAGTTCTTC.

This chain links TRBV10-3 with TRBJ2-5, with 11 bases lining up with TRBD2. Unmatched junction bases numbered 4, after V lost 2 bases and J lost 2 bases. There are 16 residues in the CDR3. Germline V gene lookup returns CDR1 ENHRY and CDR2 SYGVKD. The DNA for the CDR3 is TGTGCCATCAGTGAGGGGTTAGCGGGGGGGCAAGAGACCCAGTACTTC. Translated, it gives CAISEGLAGGQETQYF.

The genes are TRBV5-1 and TRBJ2-7; 8 nucleotides match TRBD1. The CDR3 is made up of 14 amino acids. With 2 bases clipped from V and 0 bases from J, the junction kept 1 base outside the gene matches. Germline V gene lookup returns CDR1 SGHRS and CDR2 YFSETQ. The DNA of the CDR3 is TGCGCCAGCAGCTTCGGACAGGGCTCCTACGAGCAGTACTTC. Its translation: CASSFGQGSYEQYF.